Sequencing of this TCR beta chain was carried out in a study of T cell changes during pregnancy in multiple sclerosis. This clone was counted a few times. Repertoires were generated with immunoSEQ multiplex PCR, while TCRdb's copy carries only in-frame clones and drops some. The data show tens of thousands of clones, under 90% seen once. The germline V gene has CDR1 GTSNPN and CDR2 SVGIG (reference sequence). Trimming took off 3 bases at V and 7 bases at J, with 15 bases between the two ends. The CDR3 spans 13 residues. The sequenced sample was CD8+ T cells from peripheral blood mononuclear cells, obtained after pregnancy. The chain joins TRBV30 to TRBJ1-1, with a weak D call TRBD1 (6 bases). The clonotype originates from a female donor with multiple sclerosis, enrolled in a pregnancy study. As DNA, the CDR3 is TGTGCCTGGAGGTCAAGACAGGCTTATGAAGCTTTCTTT. Amino acid sequence: CAWRSRQAYEAFF.